This is a list of T cell receptor beta chains from one sample in a study of blood T cell repertoires in COVID-19. Repertoires were generated with immunoSEQ multiplex PCR, while TCRdb's copy carries only in-frame clones and drops some. The table lists more than 95,000 clones, around 90% of them singletons. The specimen sequenced was peripheral blood. The receptors shown here come from a woman between 55 and 75 years old with acute or convalescent COVID-19. The CDR3 runs from the conserved cysteine through the conserved F or W. The order of the fields is CDR3 protein, CDR3 DNA, CDR3 length, D gene, V gene, J gene, clone size. D genes are given only for firm matches. Part of the rows lack a size; the others show once, few, many or a class for expanded clones.

CDR3aa: CASSIVSGSGYEQYF; CDR3nt: TGTGCCAGTAGTATAGTGAGCGGGAGTGGCTACGAGCAGTACTTC; len: 15; d_gene: TRBD2; v_gene: TRBV19; j_gene: TRBJ2-7; abundance: once
CDR3aa: CASSPGRANYGYTF; CDR3nt: TGTGCCAGCAGCCCGGGTAGAGCTAACTATGGCTACACCTTC; len: 14; d_gene: NA; v_gene: TRBV6-5; j_gene: TRBJ1-2; abundance: NA
CDR3aa: CASSRIGTGFTPLHF; CDR3nt: TGTGCCAGCAGTCGAATCGGGACAGGGTTTACACCCCTCCACTTT; len: 15; d_gene: TRBD1; v_gene: TRBV7-9; j_gene: TRBJ1-6; abundance: NA
CDR3aa: CASSSPGGVNSPLHF; CDR3nt: TGTGCCAGTAGCTCACCAGGGGGCGTGAATTCACCCCTCCACTTT; len: 15; d_gene: TRBD1; v_gene: TRBV19; j_gene: TRBJ1-6; abundance: once
CDR3aa: CASSSQTGMGEKLFF; CDR3nt: TGTGCCAGCAGCTCCCAGACAGGGATGGGTGAAAAACTGTTTTTT; len: 15; d_gene: TRBD1; v_gene: TRBV7-9; j_gene: TRBJ1-4; abundance: few
CDR3aa: CASSIWGDTEAFF; CDR3nt: TGTGCCAGTAGTATCTGGGGGGACACTGAAGCTTTCTTT; len: 13; d_gene: NA; v_gene: TRBV19; j_gene: TRBJ1-1; abundance: few
CDR3aa: CASSAAPGSSYNEQFF; CDR3nt: TGTGCCAGTAGCGCGGCCCCGGGTTCCTCCTACAATGAGCAGTTCTTC; len: 16; d_gene: NA; v_gene: TRBV19; j_gene: TRBJ2-1; abundance: NA
CDR3aa: CASSRTGGAGEQFF; CDR3nt: TGTGCCAGCAGCCGTACGGGGGGAGCAGGGGAGCAGTTCTTC; len: 14; d_gene: TRBD2; v_gene: TRBV28; j_gene: TRBJ2-1; abundance: NA
CDR3aa: CASSSLGQGGAYTF; CDR3nt: TGTGCCAGCAGCTCCCTGGGACAGGGGGGCGCTTACACCTTC; len: 14; d_gene: TRBD1; v_gene: TRBV7-2; j_gene: TRBJ1-2; abundance: NA
CDR3aa: CASSLAPSTGELFF; CDR3nt: TGCGCCAGCAGCTTGGCGCCGAGCACCGGGGAGCTGTTTTTT; len: 14; d_gene: NA; v_gene: TRBV5-1; j_gene: TRBJ2-2; abundance: few
CDR3aa: CASSEAPTGGKTEAFF; CDR3nt: TGTGCCAGCAGCGAGGCGCCCACAGGGGGGAAAACTGAAGCTTTCTTT; len: 16; d_gene: TRBD1; v_gene: TRBV9; j_gene: TRBJ1-1; abundance: NA
CDR3aa: CASSLRLAPETQYF; CDR3nt: TGTGCCAGCAGCTTACGGCTAGCCCCAGAGACCCAGTACTTC; len: 14; d_gene: NA; v_gene: TRBV11-2; j_gene: TRBJ2-5; abundance: NA
CDR3aa: CASRSFYSYEQYF; CDR3nt: TGTGCCAGCAGGAGTTTTTACTCCTACGAGCAGTACTTC; len: 13; d_gene: NA; v_gene: TRBV6-5; j_gene: TRBJ2-7; abundance: NA
CDR3aa: CASSLRGQVYNEQFF; CDR3nt: TGTGCCAGCAGCCTCCGCGGACAGGTTTACAATGAGCAGTTCTTC; len: 15; d_gene: TRBD1; v_gene: TRBV7-9; j_gene: TRBJ2-1; abundance: NA
CDR3aa: CSASPPGGNQPQHF; CDR3nt: TGCAGTGCTAGTCCGCCTGGGGGGAATCAGCCCCAGCATTTT; len: 14; d_gene: NA; v_gene: TRBV20-1; j_gene: TRBJ1-5; abundance: NA
CDR3aa: CASSLGQFYEQYF; CDR3nt: TGTGCCAGCAGCTTAGGACAGTTCTACGAGCAGTACTTC; len: 13; d_gene: NA; v_gene: TRBV7-8; j_gene: TRBJ2-7; abundance: NA
CDR3aa: CASSLVSGGGTEAFF; CDR3nt: TGCGCCAGCAGCTTGGTGAGCGGCGGGGGCACTGAAGCTTTCTTT; len: 15; d_gene: NA; v_gene: TRBV5-1; j_gene: TRBJ1-1; abundance: NA
CDR3aa: CASSSPEAHSNQPQHF; CDR3nt: TGTGCCAGCAGTTCTCCTGAGGCCCATAGCAATCAGCCCCAGCATTTT; len: 16; d_gene: NA; v_gene: TRBV27; j_gene: TRBJ1-5; abundance: NA
CDR3aa: CASSLGLAANTQYF; CDR3nt: TGTGCCAGCAGCCTGGGACTAGCGGCTAATACGCAGTATTTT; len: 14; d_gene: TRBD2; v_gene: TRBV11-2; j_gene: TRBJ2-3; abundance: once
CDR3aa: CASSMIGQPQHF; CDR3nt: TGTGCCAGTAGTATGATCGGTCAGCCCCAGCATTTT; len: 12; d_gene: NA; v_gene: TRBV19; j_gene: TRBJ1-5; abundance: NA
CDR3aa: CASNSPRGVEKLFF; CDR3nt: TGTGCCAGCAATTCACCCAGGGGGGTTGAAAAACTGTTTTTT; len: 14; d_gene: TRBD1; v_gene: TRBV2; j_gene: TRBJ1-4; abundance: NA
CDR3aa: CASSQAGLGSGGYTF; CDR3nt: TGTGCCAGCAGCCAAGCGGGTCTTGGGAGCGGTGGCTACACCTTC; len: 15; d_gene: NA; v_gene: TRBV14; j_gene: TRBJ1-2; abundance: NA
CDR3aa: CASSYSRVGNEQFF; CDR3nt: TGTGCCAGCAGTTACTCCCGAGTTGGCAATGAGCAGTTCTTC; len: 14; d_gene: NA; v_gene: TRBV6-5; j_gene: TRBJ2-1; abundance: once
CDR3aa: CASSPLASGRAGTGELFF; CDR3nt: TGTGCCAGCAGTCCCTTAGCTAGCGGGAGGGCAGGGACCGGGGAGCTGTTTTTT; len: 18; d_gene: TRBD2; v_gene: TRBV27; j_gene: TRBJ2-2; abundance: NA
CDR3aa: CASRSSGGPYNEQFF; CDR3nt: TGTGCCAGCAGGAGTTCAGGGGGCCCCTACAATGAGCAGTTCTTC; len: 15; d_gene: TRBD1; v_gene: TRBV2; j_gene: TRBJ2-1; abundance: once
CDR3aa: CATSRGPGTSGADTQYF; CDR3nt: TGTGCCACCAGCAGGGGACCCGGGACTAGCGGGGCGGATACGCAGTATTTT; len: 17; d_gene: TRBD2; v_gene: TRBV15; j_gene: TRBJ2-3; abundance: few
CDR3aa: CASSADRGYTGELFF; CDR3nt: TGTGCCAGTAGTGCCGACAGGGGCTACACCGGGGAGCTGTTTTTT; len: 15; d_gene: TRBD1; v_gene: TRBV19; j_gene: TRBJ2-2; abundance: NA
CDR3aa: CSVVSFTSTDTQYF; CDR3nt: TGCAGCGTTGTGTCTTTCACTAGCACAGATACGCAGTATTTT; len: 14; d_gene: NA; v_gene: TRBV29-1; j_gene: TRBJ2-3; abundance: NA
CDR3aa: CASSSLGGDYGYTF; CDR3nt: TGTGCCAGCAGTTCACTGGGGGGAGACTATGGCTACACCTTC; len: 14; d_gene: NA; v_gene: TRBV27; j_gene: TRBJ1-2; abundance: NA
CDR3aa: CASSLMGGPSNSPLHF; CDR3nt: TGTGCCAGCAGTTTAATGGGGGGACCGAGCAATTCACCCCTCCACTTT; len: 16; d_gene: NA; v_gene: TRBV27; j_gene: TRBJ1-6; abundance: NA
CDR3aa: CASSEGRVGTGELFF; CDR3nt: TGTGCCAGCAGTGAAGGGAGGGTAGGCACCGGGGAGCTGTTTTTT; len: 15; d_gene: NA; v_gene: TRBV6-1; j_gene: TRBJ2-2; abundance: NA
CDR3aa: CASRQGVTNEKLFF; CDR3nt: TGTGCCAGCAGACAGGGGGTAACTAATGAAAAACTGTTTTTT; len: 14; d_gene: TRBD1; v_gene: TRBV6-5; j_gene: TRBJ1-4; abundance: once
CDR3aa: CASGAPGSSSGRNTGELFF; CDR3nt: TGTGCCAGCGGGGCGCCTGGGTCGTCTAGCGGGAGAAACACCGGGGAGCTGTTTTTT; len: 19; d_gene: TRBD2; v_gene: TRBV7-3; j_gene: TRBJ2-2; abundance: NA
CDR3aa: CASSEGQFAFF; CDR3nt: TGTGCCAGCAGTGAAGGACAATTCGCTTTCTTT; len: 11; d_gene: NA; v_gene: TRBV2; j_gene: TRBJ1-1; abundance: NA
CDR3aa: CASSLGGTLADTQYF; CDR3nt: TGTGCCAGCAGCTTAGGCGGGACTTTGGCAGATACGCAGTATTTT; len: 15; d_gene: NA; v_gene: TRBV7-9; j_gene: TRBJ2-3; abundance: NA
CDR3aa: CASSQDTQTEAFF; CDR3nt: TGTGCCAGCAGCCAAGATACACAGACTGAAGCTTTCTTT; len: 13; d_gene: NA; v_gene: TRBV4-2; j_gene: TRBJ1-1; abundance: NA
CDR3aa: CASSIVVTAGELFF; CDR3nt: TGTGCCAGTAGTATAGTAGTTACGGCCGGGGAGCTGTTTTTT; len: 14; d_gene: NA; v_gene: TRBV19; j_gene: TRBJ2-2; abundance: NA
CDR3aa: CASSWGLAGTETQYF; CDR3nt: TGCGCCAGCAGCTGGGGACTAGCGGGCACGGAGACCCAGTACTTC; len: 15; d_gene: TRBD2; v_gene: TRBV5-1; j_gene: TRBJ2-5; abundance: NA
CDR3aa: CASTMERGQYF; CDR3nt: TGTGCCAGCACGATGGAGCGGGGACAGTACTTC; len: 11; d_gene: TRBD2; v_gene: TRBV6-5; j_gene: TRBJ2-7; abundance: NA
CDR3aa: CAISRDRTTGELFF; CDR3nt: TGTGCCATCAGTAGGGACAGGACCACCGGGGAGCTGTTTTTT; len: 14; d_gene: TRBD1; v_gene: TRBV10-3; j_gene: TRBJ2-2; abundance: NA
CDR3aa: CASSLATGIGDGYTF; CDR3nt: TGTGCCAGCAGCTTAGCCACAGGGATCGGAGATGGCTACACCTTC; len: 15; d_gene: NA; v_gene: TRBV7-8; j_gene: TRBJ1-2; abundance: NA